The 6 T cell receptor beta chains given below trace back to one sample, sequenced in a study of blood T cell repertoires in COVID-19. The assay was immunoSEQ multiplex PCR, and TCRdb's table has in-frame clones only and misses some. The repertoire holds 200,000 or so clones, with around 83% as singletons. Sequencing used peripheral blood. The receptors derive from a woman between 40 and 50 years old with acute or convalescent COVID-19.

This clone was counted between two and nine times. V is TRBV5-5 and J is TRBJ1-6; no reliable D call. V was pared by 0 bases and J by 8 bases, with 6 bases between. The germline V gene encodes CDR1 SGHKS and CDR2 YYEKEE (reference sequence). This CDR3 is 13 amino acids long. The DNA of the CDR3 is TGTGCCAGCAGCTTGGAGAGAGATTCACCCCTCCACTTT. Protein: CASSLERDSPLHF. Complete variable domain (other parts from reference TRBV5-5 and TRBJ1-6): DAGVTQSPTHLIKTRGQQVTLRCSPISGHKSVSWYQQVLGQGPQFIFQYYEKEERGRGNFPDRFSARQFPNYSSELNVNALLLGDSALYLCASSLERDSPLHFGNGTRLTVT.

This clone has a single count. The chain combines TRBV4-2 with TRBJ2-4; tentatively, D is TRBD1 (5 bases). Germline V gene sequence: CDR1 LGHNA, CDR2 YNFKEQ. V lost 4 bases to trimming and J lost 0 bases, with 13 bases between them. The CDR3 totals 16 residues. The CDR3 spells CASSRADSVAKNIQYF. CDR3 DNA sequence: TGTGCCAGCAGCCGAGCCGACAGTGTAGCCAAAAACATTCAGTACTTC.

CDR3 loop: CASSLDNLNQPQHF. The CDR3 region has the DNA TGCGCCAGCAGCTTAGACAACCTCAATCAGCCCCAGCATTTT. The chain couples TRBV5-1 to TRBJ1-5; D gene unclear. Germline CDR1 and CDR2: SGHRS and YFSETQ. This CDR3 comprises 14 residues. V shed 2 bases and J shed 3 bases, with 9 bases lying between them.

In nucleotides, the CDR3 is TGCGCCAGCAGAGAACCCGGGACAGGGGCCCTCGAGCAGTACTTC. Encoded protein: CASREPGTGALEQYF. The rearrangement uses TRBV10-2 and TRBJ2-7, with TRBD1 matching 10 bases. V lost 6 bases and J lost 6; bases outside the gene matches: 11. The CDR3 spans 15 residues. Germline CDR1 WSHSY, CDR2 SAAADI.

This chain uses TRBV4-1 with TRBJ1-5; 7 positions match TRBD1. With V trimmed by 1 base and J by 4 bases, 7 bases remained unmatched. Germline V lookup: CDR1 MGHRA, CDR2 YSYEKL. The CDR3 loop spans 16 amino acids. The CDR3 region is CASSQGGGQFNQPQHF. In DNA, the CDR3 is TGCGCCAGCAGCCAAGGAGGGGGACAGTTTAATCAGCCCCAGCATTTT.

This chain uses TRBV12-3 or TRBV12-4 with TRBJ2-7; tentatively, D is TRBD1 (6 bases). The length of the CDR3 is 12 residues. Trimming took 6 bases from V and 2 from J, leaving 8 bases between them. CDR3 protein: CASRDSTYEQYF. CDR3 bases: TGTGCCAGCAGGGACAGTACCTACGAGCAGTACTTC.